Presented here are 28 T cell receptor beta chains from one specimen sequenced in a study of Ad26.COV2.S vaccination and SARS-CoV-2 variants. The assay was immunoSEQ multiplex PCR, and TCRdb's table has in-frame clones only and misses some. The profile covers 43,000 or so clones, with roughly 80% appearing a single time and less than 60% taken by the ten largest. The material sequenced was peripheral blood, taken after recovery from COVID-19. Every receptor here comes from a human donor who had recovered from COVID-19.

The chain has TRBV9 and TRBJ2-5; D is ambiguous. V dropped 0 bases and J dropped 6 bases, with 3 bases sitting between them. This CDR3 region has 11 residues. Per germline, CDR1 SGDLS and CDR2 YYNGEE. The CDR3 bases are TGTGCCAGCAGCGTAGGCAAGACCCAGTACTTC. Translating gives CASSVGKTQYF.

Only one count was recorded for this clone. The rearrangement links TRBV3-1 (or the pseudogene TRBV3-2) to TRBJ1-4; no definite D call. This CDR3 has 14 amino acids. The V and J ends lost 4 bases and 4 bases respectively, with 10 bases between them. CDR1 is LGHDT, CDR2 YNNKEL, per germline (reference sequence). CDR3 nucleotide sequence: TGTGCCAGCAGCCCCTTGACACTTAATGAAAAACTGTTTTTT. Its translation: CASSPLTLNEKLFF.

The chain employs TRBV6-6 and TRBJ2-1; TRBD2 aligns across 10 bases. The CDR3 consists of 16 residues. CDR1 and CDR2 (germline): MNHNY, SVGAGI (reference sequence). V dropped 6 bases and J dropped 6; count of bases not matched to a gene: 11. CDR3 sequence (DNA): TGTGCCAGCAGAGGTCCAGGGCTAGCGGGAGTCAATGAGCAGTTCTTC. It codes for CASRGPGLAGVNEQFF.

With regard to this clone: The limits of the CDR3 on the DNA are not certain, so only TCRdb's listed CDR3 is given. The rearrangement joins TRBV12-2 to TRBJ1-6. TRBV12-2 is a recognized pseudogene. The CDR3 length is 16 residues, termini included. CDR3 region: CASRLSGVGVGSPLHF.

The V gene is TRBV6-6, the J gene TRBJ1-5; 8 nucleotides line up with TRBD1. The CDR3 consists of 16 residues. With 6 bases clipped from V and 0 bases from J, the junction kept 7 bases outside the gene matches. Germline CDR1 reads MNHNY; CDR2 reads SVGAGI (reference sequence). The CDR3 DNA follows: TGTGCCAGCAGCGCACAGGGGGGATCTAGCAATCAGCCCCAGCATTTT. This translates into CASSAQGGSSNQPQHF.

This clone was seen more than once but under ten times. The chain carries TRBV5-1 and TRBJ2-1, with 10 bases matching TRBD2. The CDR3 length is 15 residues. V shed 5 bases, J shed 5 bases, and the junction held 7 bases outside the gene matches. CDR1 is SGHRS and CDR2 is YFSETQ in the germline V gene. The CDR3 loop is CASRPELAGNNEQFF. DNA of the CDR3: TGCGCCAGCAGACCTGAACTAGCGGGGAACAATGAGCAGTTCTTC.

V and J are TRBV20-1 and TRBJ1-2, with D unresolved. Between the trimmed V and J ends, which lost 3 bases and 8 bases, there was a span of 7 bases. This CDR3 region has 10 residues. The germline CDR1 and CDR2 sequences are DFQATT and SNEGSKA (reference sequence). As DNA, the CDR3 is TGCAGTGCTAGCAGCGGGGGCTACACCTTC. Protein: CSASSGGYTF.

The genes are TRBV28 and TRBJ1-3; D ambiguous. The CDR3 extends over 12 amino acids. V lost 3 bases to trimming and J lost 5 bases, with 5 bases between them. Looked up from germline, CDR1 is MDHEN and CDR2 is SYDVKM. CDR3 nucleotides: TGTGCCAGCAGTTTGATTAGAAACACCATATATTTT. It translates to CASSLIRNTIYF.

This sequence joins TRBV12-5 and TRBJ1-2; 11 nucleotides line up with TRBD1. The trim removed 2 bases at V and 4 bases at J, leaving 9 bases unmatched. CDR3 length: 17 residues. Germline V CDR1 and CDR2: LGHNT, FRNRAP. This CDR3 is CASGLPGTGGDGYGYTF. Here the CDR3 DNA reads TGTGCTAGTGGTTTGCCAGGGACAGGGGGTGACGGCTATGGCTACACCTTC. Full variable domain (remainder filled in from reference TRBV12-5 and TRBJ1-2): DARVTQTPRHKVTEMGQEVTMRCQPILGHNTVFWYRQTMMQGLELLAYFRNRAPLDDSGMPKDRFSAEMPDATLATLKIQPSEPRDSAVYFCASGLPGTGGDGYGYTFGSGTRLTVV.

The CDR3 is CASSSPLRDREETQYF. The CDR3 DNA reads TGTGCCAGCAGCTCGCCATTGCGGGACAGGGAAGAGACCCAGTACTTC. This chain joins TRBV5-8 and TRBJ2-5; 9 nucleotides align to TRBD1. The V segment lost 3 bases and the J segment 3 bases; nucleotides outside the gene matches: 9. CDR3 length: 16 residues. Germline CDR1 is SGHTS and CDR2 is YDEGEE.

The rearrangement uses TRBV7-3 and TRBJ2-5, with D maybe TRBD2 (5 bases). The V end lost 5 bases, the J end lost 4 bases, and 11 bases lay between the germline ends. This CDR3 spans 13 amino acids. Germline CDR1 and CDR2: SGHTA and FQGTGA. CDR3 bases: TGTGCCAGCAGCCGAGGGCGGCGAGAGACCCAGTACTTC. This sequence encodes CASSRGRRETQYF. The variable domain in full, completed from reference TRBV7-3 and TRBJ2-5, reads GAGVSQTPSNKVTEKGKYVELRCDPISGHTALYWYRQSLGQGPEFLIYFQGTGAADDSGLPNDRFFAVRPEGSVSTLKIQRTERGDSAVYLCASSRGRRETQYFGPGTRLLVL.

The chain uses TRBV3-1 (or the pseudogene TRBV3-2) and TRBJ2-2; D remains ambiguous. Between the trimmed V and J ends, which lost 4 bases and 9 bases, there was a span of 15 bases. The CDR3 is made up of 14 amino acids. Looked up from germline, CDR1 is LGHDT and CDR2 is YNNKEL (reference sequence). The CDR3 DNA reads TGTGCCAGCAGCCTTTTCCTCCTCGGCCGGGAGCTGTTTTTT. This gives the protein CASSLFLLGRELFF.

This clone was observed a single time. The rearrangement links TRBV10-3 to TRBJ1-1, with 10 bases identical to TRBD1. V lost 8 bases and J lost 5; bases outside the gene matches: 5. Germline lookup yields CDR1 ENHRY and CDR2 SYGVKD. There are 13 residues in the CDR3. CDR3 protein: CAIRDRGGTEAFF. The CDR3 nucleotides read TGTGCCATCCGGGACAGGGGAGGGACTGAAGCTTTCTTT.

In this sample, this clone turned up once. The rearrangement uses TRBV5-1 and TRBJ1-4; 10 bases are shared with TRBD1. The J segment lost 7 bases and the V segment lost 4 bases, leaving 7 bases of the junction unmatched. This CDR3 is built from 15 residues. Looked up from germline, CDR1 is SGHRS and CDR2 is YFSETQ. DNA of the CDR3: TGCGCCAGCAGCGCCGCCGGGACAGGGGCTGAAAAACTGTTTTTT. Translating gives CASSAAGTGAEKLFF.

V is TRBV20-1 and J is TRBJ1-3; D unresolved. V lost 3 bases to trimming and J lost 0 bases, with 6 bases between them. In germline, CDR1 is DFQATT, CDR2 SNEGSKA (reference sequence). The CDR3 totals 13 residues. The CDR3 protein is CSASMPSGNTIYF. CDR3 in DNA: TGCAGTGCTAGTATGCCCTCTGGAAACACCATATATTTT.

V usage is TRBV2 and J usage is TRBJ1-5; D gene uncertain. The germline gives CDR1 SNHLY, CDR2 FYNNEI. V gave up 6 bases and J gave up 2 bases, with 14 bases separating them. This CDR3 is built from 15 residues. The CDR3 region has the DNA TGTGCCAGCAGCGTGGACGGTGGTGGCAATCAGCCCCAGCATTTT. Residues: CASSVDGGGNQPQHF.

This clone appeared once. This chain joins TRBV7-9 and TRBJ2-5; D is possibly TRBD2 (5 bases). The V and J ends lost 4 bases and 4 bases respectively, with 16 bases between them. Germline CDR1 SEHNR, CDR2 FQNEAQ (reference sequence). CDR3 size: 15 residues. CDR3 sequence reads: CASSSSWTGGETQYF. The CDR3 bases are TGTGCCAGCAGCTCCTCATGGACTGGTGGAGAGACCCAGTACTTC.

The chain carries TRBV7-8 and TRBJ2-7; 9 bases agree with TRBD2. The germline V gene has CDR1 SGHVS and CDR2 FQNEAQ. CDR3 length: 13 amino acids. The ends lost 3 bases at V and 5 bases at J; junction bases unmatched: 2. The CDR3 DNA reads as TGTGCCAGCAGCTTCCTAGCGGGAAACGAGCAGTACGTC. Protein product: CASSFLAGNEQYV.

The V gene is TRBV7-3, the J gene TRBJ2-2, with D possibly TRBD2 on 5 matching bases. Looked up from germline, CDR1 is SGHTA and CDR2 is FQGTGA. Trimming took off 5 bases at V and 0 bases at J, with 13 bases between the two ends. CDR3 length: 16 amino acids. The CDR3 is CASSPRGGTNTGELFF. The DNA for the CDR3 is TGTGCCAGCAGCCCCCGGGGTGGGACGAACACCGGGGAGCTGTTTTTT.

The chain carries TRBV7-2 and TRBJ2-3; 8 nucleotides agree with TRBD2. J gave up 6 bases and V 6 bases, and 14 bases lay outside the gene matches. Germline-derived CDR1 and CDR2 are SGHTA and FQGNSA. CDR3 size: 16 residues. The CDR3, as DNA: TGTGCCAGCAGTAACCTAATCGGGGGGGCCGGTGATACGCAGTATTTT. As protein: CASSNLIGGAGDTQYF.

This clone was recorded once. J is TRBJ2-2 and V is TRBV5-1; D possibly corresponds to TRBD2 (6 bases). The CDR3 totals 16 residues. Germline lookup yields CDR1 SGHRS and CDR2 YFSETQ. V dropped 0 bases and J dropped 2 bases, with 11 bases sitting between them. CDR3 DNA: TGCGCCAGCAGCTTGGAGTGGCGGGAAAACACCGGGGAGCTGTTTTTT. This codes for CASSLEWRENTGELFF.

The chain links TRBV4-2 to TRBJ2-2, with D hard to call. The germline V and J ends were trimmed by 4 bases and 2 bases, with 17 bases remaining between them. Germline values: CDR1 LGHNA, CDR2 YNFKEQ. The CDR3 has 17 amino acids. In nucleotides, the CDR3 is TGTGCCAGCAGCCCCCGGCCGCCGACTGATAACACCGGGGAGCTGTTTTTT. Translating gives CASSPRPPTDNTGELFF.

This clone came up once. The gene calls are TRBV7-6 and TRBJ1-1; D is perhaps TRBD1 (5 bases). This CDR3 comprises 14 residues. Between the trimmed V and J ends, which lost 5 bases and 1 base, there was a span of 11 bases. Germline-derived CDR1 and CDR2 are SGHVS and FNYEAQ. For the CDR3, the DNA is TGTGCCAGCAGCCTAGGGACGGCGAACACTGAAGCTTTCTTT. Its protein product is CASSLGTANTEAFF.

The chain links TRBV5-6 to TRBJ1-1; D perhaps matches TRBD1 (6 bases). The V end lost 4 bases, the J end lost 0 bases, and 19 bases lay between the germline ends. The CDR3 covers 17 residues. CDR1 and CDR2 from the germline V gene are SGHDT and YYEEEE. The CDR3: CASSRGIGGPVNTEAFF. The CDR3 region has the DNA TGTGCCAGCAGCCGGGGGATCGGGGGCCCCGTGAACACTGAAGCTTTCTTT.

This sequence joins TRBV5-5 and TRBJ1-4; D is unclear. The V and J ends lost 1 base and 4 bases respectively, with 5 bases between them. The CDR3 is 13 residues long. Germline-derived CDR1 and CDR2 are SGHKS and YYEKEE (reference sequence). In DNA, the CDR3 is TGTGCCAGCAGCTTGAGCAGTAATGAAAAACTGTTTTTT. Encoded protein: CASSLSSNEKLFF.

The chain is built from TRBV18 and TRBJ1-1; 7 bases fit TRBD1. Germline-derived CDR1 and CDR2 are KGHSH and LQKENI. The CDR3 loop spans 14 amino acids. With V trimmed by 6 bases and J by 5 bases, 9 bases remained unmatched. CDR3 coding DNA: TGTGCCAGCTCTCACCCAGGGGGGTGGACTGAAGCTTTCTTT. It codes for CASSHPGGWTEAFF.

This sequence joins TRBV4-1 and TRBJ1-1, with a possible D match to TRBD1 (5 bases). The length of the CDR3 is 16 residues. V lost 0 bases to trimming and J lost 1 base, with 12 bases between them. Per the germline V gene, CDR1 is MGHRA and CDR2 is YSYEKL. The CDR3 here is CASSQDMGRENTEAFF. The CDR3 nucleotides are TGCGCCAGCAGCCAAGATATGGGGCGGGAGAACACTGAAGCTTTCTTT.

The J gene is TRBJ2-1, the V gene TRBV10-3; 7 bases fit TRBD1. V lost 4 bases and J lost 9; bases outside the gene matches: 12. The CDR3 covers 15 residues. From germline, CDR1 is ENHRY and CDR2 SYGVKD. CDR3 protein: CAISGGQSGEFEQFF. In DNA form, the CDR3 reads TGTGCCATCAGTGGGGGACAGTCAGGCGAATTTGAGCAGTTCTTC.